This is a list of T cell receptor beta chains from one sample in a study of monozygotic twins with inflammatory bowel disease. Following a re-call of the 5' RACE reads, TCRdb has one entry per CDR3 protein and lacks DNA. The sample includes around 230,000 distinct CDR3 sequences. Sequences were obtained from blood. The receptors shown here come from a human donor with ulcerative colitis or Crohn's disease, or a healthy co-twin of an affected twin (not recorded which). The CDR3 runs from the conserved cysteine through the conserved F or W.

>TRBV7-8|TRBJ1-5
CASSYSPSPNQPQHF
>TRBV11-2|TRBJ1-3
CASRATGQGSGNTIYF
>TRBV14|TRBJ2-7
CASSQASARGREQYF
>TRBV5-1|TRBJ2-3
CASSPGPGADTQYF
>TRBV5-1|TRBJ2-3
CASSLTSTDTQYF
>TRBV7-8|TRBJ2-2
CASSSEGTGDTGELFF
>TRBV11-2|TRBJ2-5
CASSLGGYGQETQYF
>TRBV5-1|TRBJ2-5
CASSWGLAGGETQYF
>TRBV9|TRBJ1-3
CASSAEISGNTIYF
>TRBV18|TRBJ2-7
CASSPGLVRDEQYF
>TRBV12-3/TRBV12-4|TRBJ2-3
CASNRGYMHTQYF
>TRBV2|TRBJ1-1
CARRTGGLTEAFF
>TRBV7-8|TRBJ1-2
CASSYDRVGYGYTF
>TRBV4-1|TRBJ2-5
CASSQESSAGQETQYF
>TRBV5-1|TRBJ2-3
CASSLFLAGLSDTQYF
>TRBV24-1|TRBJ1-2
CATSDSKFLNYGYTF
>TRBV6-6|TRBJ2-3
CASSYGHTDTQYF
>TRBV5-1|TRBJ2-3
CASSPLAGRTDTQYF
>TRBV11-2|TRBJ1-2
CASSLLPRPRDGYTF
>TRBV7-2|TRBJ1-2
CASSYRDRRTYGYTF
>TRBV5-1|TRBJ2-3
CASSLARTADTQYF
>TRBV5-1|TRBJ2-3
CASSPGGYTDTQYF
>TRBV20-1|TRBJ1-2
CSATYLQGGYGYTF
>TRBV12-3/TRBV12-4|TRBJ1-2
CASHLRLPGYGYTF
>TRBV20-1|TRBJ1-1
CSARDAGRGVTEAFF
>TRBV29-1|TRBJ2-3
CSVERLAVVTDTQYF
>TRBV7-9|TRBJ1-6
CASSFSGRTVGSPLHF
>TRBV11-3|TRBJ2-5
CASSLGDREETQYF
>TRBV15|TRBJ2-1
CATSTRGGIEQFF
>TRBV5-8|TRBJ2-7
CASSPVGNFYEQYF
>TRBV9|TRBJ1-1
CASSPWGGASSEAFF
>TRBV12-3/TRBV12-4|TRBJ1-5
CASSFSGRGAHQPQHF
>TRBV20-1|TRBJ2-1
CSARDTLDRGLYNEQFF
>TRBV4-1|TRBJ1-1
CASSKTVNAEAFF
>TRBV5-1|TRBJ1-1
CASSSLGGGLNTEAFF
>TRBV3-1|TRBJ2-5
CASSPRTGRQETQYF
>TRBV7-9|TRBJ2-1
CASSNIAGWSNEQFF
>TRBV14|TRBJ2-5
CASSQGDRRETQYF
>TRBV7-2|TRBJ2-5
CASSFQGAETQYF
>TRBV6-6|TRBJ2-7
CASRETGTYEQYF
>TRBV5-1|TRBJ1-1
CASSLKTNSRMNTEAFF
>TRBV7-2|TRBJ2-5
CASSQRQQETQYF
>TRBV20-1|TRBJ2-3
CSARRLAGGRDTQYF
>TRBV5-6|TRBJ2-7
CASSLEAETYEQYF
>TRBV20-1|TRBJ2-7
CSARTIAVGDEQYF
>TRBV29-1|TRBJ2-3
CSVRTGAHTDTQYF
>TRBV5-1|TRBJ1-1
CASSSRAQMNTEAFF
>TRBV2|TRBJ1-4
CASSRGWEKLFF